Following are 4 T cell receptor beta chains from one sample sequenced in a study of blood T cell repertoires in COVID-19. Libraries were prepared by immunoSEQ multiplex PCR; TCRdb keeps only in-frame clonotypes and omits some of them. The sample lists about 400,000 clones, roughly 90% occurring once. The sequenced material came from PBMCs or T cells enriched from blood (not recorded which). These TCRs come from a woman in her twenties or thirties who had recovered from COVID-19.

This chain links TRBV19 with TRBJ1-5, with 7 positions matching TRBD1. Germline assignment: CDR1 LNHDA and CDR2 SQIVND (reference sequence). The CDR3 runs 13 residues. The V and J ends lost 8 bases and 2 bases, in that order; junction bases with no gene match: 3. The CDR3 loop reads CASWQGGNQPQHF. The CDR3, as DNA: TGTGCCAGTTGGCAGGGGGGCAATCAGCCCCAGCATTTT.

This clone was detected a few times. This CDR3 reads CASSPGGSETQYF. As DNA, the CDR3 is TGCGCCAGCAGCCCCGGGGGGTCAGAGACCCAGTACTTC. The chain has TRBV5-1 and TRBJ2-5, with 7 bases that match TRBD2. The CDR3 is made up of 13 amino acids. Germline V gene data show CDR1 as SGHRS and CDR2 as YFSETQ. Trimming cost V 4 bases and J 4 bases; bases outside gene matches: 4. Looking up the rest from reference TRBV5-1 and TRBJ2-5 gives the full variable domain: KAGVTQTPRYLIKTRGQQVTLSCSPISGHRSVSWYQQTPGQGLQFLFEYFSETQRNKGNFPGRFSGRQFSNSRSEMNVSTLELGDSALYLCASSPGGSETQYFGPGTRLLVL.

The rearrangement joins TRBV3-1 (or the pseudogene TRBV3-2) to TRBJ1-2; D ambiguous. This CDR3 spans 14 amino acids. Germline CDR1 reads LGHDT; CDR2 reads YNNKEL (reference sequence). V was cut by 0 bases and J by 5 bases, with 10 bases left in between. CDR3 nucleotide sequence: TGTGCCAGCAGCCAAGATCATCGGGGTTATGGCTACACCTTC. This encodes CASSQDHRGYGYTF.

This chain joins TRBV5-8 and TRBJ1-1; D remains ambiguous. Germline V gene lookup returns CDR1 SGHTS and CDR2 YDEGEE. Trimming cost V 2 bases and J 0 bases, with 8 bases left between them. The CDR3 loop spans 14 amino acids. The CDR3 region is CASSFATLNTEAFF. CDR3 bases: TGTGCCAGCAGCTTTGCTACTTTGAACACTGAAGCTTTCTTT.